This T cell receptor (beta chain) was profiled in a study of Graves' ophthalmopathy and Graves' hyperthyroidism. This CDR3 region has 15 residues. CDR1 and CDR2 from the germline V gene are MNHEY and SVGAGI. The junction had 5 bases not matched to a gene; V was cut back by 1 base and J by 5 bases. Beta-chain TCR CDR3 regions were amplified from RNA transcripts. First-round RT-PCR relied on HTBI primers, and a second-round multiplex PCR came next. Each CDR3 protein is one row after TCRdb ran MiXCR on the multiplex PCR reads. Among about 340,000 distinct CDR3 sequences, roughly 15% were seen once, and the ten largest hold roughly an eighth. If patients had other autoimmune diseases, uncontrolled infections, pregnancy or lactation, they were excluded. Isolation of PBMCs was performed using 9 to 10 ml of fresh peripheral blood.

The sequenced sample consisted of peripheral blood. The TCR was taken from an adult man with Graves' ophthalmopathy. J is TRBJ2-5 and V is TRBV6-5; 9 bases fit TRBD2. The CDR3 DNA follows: TGTGCCAGCAGTTACTTTGGGACTAGCATGGAGACCCAGTACTTC. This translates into CASSYFGTSMETQYF.